Described below is a single TCR beta chain sequence and its context. The antigen is unknown. Gene names refer to mouse genes. Coverage ceases 4 residues before the CDR3 finishes, and the germline J gene fills in the end. These data come from a study of CD8+ T cells in alopecia areata. Across the whole study: Female C3H/HeJ recipients aged roughly 7-10 weeks got skin from C3H/HeJ graft donors aged about 6-13 months that had spontaneous alopecia.

A panel of CD4, CD8alpha, NKG2D, NKG2ACE and other markers served to sort pooled cutaneous lymph node cells. As the sequencing template, cDNA was produced by extracting RNA and reverse transcribing it. Sequencing was performed with immunoSEQ multiplex PCR; in TCRdb, only in-frame clones are kept and a portion is missing. This sample comprises around 290,000 clones, none seen once only. General study points: TCRs were shared less clearly across patients than in mice, possibly for HLA-related reasons. Resident alphabeta T-cell populations of normal skin are likewise subject to sequencing in scalp samples. The study found higher clonality in lesional than normal scalp, especially in alopecia totalis/universalis.

Germline V gene sequence: CDR1 NSQYPW, CDR2 LRSPGD (reference sequence). CDR3 length: 15 amino acids. Losses at the gene ends were 4 bases for V and 3 bases for J; bases not matched to a gene: 1. Source material: CD4+ T cells sorted from a lymph node. V gene TRBV1 combines with J gene TRBJ2-4, with 13 positions matching TRBD2. This receptor was identified in a C3H/HeJ mouse with alopecia areata. These mice share the MHC haplotype H2-k. The CDR3 is CTCSGGLGGQNTLYF. The sequenced part of the CDR3 DNA is TGCACCTGCAGTGGGGGACTGGGGGGGCAAAAC.